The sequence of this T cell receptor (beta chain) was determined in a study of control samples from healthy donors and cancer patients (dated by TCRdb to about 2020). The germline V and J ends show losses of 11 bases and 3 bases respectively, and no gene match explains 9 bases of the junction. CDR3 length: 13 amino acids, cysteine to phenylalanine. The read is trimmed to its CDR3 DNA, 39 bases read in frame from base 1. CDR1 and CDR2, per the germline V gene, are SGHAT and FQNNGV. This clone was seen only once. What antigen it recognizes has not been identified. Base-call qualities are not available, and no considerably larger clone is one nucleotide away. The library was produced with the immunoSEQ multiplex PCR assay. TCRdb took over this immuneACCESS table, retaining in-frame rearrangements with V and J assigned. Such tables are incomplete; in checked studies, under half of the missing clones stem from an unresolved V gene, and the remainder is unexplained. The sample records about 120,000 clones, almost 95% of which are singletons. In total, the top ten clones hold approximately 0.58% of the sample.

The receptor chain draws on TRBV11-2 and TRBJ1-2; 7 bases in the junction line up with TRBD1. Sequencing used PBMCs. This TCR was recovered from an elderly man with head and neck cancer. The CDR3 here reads CAAKPTGDYGYTF. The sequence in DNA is TGTGCCGCGAAACCTACAGGGGACTATGGCTACACCTTC.